This TCR beta chain was obtained from a study of STAT5B mutations in CD4+ large granular lymphocyte leukemia. Generated by immunoSEQ multiplex PCR, the TCRdb table keeps only in-frame clones and is missing some. The sample holds over 45,000 clones, approximately 70% seen once. CDR1 and CDR2 from the germline V gene are MNHEY and SVGAGI. This CDR3 region has 13 residues. The J segment lost 6 bases and the V segment lost 6 bases, leaving 2 bases of the junction unmatched. Only one count was recorded for this clone. The specimen sequenced was CD4+ T cells from blood buffy coats. The rearrangement joins TRBV6-5 to TRBJ1-5; 10 bases fit TRBD1. This clonotype was sampled from a human donor in good health. This CDR3 is CASSRTGGQPQHF. As DNA, the CDR3 is TGTGCCAGCAGCCGGACAGGGGGTCAGCCCCAGCATTTT.